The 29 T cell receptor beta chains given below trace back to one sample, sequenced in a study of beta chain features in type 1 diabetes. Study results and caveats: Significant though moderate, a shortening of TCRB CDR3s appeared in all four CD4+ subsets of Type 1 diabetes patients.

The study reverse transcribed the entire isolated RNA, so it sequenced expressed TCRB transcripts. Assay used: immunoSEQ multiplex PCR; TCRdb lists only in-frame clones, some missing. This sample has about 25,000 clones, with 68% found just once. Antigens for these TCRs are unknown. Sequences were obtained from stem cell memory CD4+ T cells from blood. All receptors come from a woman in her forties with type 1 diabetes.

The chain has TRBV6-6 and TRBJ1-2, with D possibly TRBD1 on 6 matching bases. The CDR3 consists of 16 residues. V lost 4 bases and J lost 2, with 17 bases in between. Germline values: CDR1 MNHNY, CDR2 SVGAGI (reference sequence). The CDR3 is CASSSTSGEYNYGYTF. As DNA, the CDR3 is TGTGCCAGCAGTTCCACGTCAGGGGAGTACAACTATGGCTACACCTTC.

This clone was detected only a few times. The DNA of the CDR3 is TGTGCCAGCAGCTCATTACAGGGGAGCGAGCAGTACTTC. Protein sequence: CASSSLQGSEQYF. The chain is built from TRBV7-2 and TRBJ2-7; 7 bases fit TRBD1. The CDR3 has 13 residues. CDR1 SGHTA and CDR2 FQGNSA come from the germline V gene. V trimming: 4 bases; J trimming: 6 bases; junction bases outside the gene matches: 6. The full variable domain, with the rest looked up from reference TRBV7-2 and TRBJ2-7, is GAGVSQSPSNKVTEKGKDVELRCDPISGHTALYWYRQSLGQGLEFLIYFQGNSAPDKSGLPSDRFSAERTGGSVSTLTIQRTQQEDSAVYLCASSSLQGSEQYFGPGTRLTVT.

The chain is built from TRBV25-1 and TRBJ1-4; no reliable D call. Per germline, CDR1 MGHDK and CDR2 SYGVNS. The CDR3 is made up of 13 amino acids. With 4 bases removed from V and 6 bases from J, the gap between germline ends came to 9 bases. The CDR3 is CASSGRVYEKLFF. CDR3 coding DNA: TGTGCCAGCAGTGGGAGGGTGTATGAAAAACTGTTTTTT.

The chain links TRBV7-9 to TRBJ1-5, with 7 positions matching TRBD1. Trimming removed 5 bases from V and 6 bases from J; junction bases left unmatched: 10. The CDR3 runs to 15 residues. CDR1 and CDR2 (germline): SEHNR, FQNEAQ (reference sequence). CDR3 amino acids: CASSPTGIGAQPQHF. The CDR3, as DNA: TGTGCCAGCAGCCCGACAGGGATCGGCGCTCAGCCCCAGCATTTT.

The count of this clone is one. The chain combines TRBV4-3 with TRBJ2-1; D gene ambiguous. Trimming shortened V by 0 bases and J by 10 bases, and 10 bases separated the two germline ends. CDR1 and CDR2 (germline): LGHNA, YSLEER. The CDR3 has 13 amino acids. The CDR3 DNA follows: TGCGCCAGCAGCCAAGAACGAGAAAGAGAGCAGTTCTTC. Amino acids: CASSQEREREQFF.

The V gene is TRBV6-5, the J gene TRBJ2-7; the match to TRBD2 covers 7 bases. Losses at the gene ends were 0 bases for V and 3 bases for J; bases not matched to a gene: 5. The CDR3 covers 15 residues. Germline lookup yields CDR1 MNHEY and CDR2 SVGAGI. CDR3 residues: CASSYSGREGYEQYF. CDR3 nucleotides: TGTGCCAGCAGTTACTCGGGCAGGGAGGGCTACGAGCAGTACTTC.

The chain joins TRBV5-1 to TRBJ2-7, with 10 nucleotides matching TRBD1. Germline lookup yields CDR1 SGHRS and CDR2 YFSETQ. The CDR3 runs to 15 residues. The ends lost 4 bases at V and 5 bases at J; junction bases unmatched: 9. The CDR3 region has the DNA TGCGCCAGCAGCGATGACAGGGGGCTCCCCGACGAGCAGTACTTC. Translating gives CASSDDRGLPDEQYF.

The CDR3 loop reads CAGGHRTGTYEQYF. The CDR3 DNA sequence: TGTGCCGGGGGACATCGGACAGGCACCTACGAGCAGTACTTC. The J gene is TRBJ2-7, the V gene TRBV30, with 7 positions matching TRBD1. The J segment lost 2 bases and the V segment lost 8 bases, leaving 12 bases of the junction unmatched. The CDR3 loop spans 14 amino acids. CDR1 and CDR2 from the germline V gene are GTSNPN and SVGIG (reference sequence).

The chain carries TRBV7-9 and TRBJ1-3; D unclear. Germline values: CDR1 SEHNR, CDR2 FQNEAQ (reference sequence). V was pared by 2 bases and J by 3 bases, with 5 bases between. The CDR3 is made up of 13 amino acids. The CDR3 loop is CASSLNGGNTIYF. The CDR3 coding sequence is TGTGCCAGCAGCTTAAACGGTGGAAACACCATATATTTT.

CDR3 loop: CASSLAGLSGDTQYF. The CDR3 DNA follows: TGTGCCAGCAGCTTGGCGGGACTCTCGGGCGATACGCAGTATTTT. The rearrangement joins TRBV7-2 to TRBJ2-3; a weak D match, TRBD2 (6 bases). Germline V gene lookup returns CDR1 SGHTA and CDR2 FQGNSA. With 3 bases removed from V and 6 bases from J, the gap between germline ends came to 16 bases. This CDR3 is 15 amino acids long. The variable domain in full, with the rest retrieved from reference TRBV7-2 and TRBJ2-3, is GAGVSQSPSNKVTEKGKDVELRCDPISGHTALYWYRQSLGQGLEFLIYFQGNSAPDKSGLPSDRFSAERTGGSVSTLTIQRTQQEDSAVYLCASSLAGLSGDTQYFGPGTRLTVL.

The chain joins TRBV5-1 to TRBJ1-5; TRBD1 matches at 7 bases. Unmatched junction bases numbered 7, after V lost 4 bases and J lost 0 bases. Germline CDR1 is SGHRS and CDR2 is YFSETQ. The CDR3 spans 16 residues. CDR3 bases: TGCGCCAGCAGCCCGGAGGGGGACAGTAGCAATCAGCCCCAGCATTTT. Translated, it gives CASSPEGDSSNQPQHF.

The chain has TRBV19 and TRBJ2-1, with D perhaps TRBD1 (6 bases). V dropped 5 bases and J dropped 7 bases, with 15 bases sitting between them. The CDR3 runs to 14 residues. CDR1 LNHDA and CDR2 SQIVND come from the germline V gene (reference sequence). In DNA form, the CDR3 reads TGTGCCAGTAGTTACGACAGTAGGGGGAATGAGCAGTTCTTC. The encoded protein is CASSYDSRGNEQFF. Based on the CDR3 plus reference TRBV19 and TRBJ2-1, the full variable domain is DGGITQSPKYLFRKEGQNVTLSCEQNLNHDAMYWYRQDPGQGLRLIYYSQIVNDFQKGDIAEGYSVSREKKESFPLTVTSAQKNPTAFYLCASSYDSRGNEQFFGPGTRLTVL.

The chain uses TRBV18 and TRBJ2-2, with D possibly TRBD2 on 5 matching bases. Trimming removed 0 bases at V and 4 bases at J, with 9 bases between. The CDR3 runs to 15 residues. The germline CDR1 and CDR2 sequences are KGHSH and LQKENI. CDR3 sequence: CASSPPEGFTGELFF. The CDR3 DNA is TGTGCCAGCTCACCACCCGAGGGATTCACCGGGGAGCTGTTTTTT. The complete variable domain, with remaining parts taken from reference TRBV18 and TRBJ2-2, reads NAGVMQNPRHLVRRRGQEARLRCSPMKGHSHVYWYRQLPEEGLKFMVYLQKENIIDESGMPKERFSAEFPKEGPSILRIQQVVRGDSAAYFCASSPPEGFTGELFFGEGSRLTVL.

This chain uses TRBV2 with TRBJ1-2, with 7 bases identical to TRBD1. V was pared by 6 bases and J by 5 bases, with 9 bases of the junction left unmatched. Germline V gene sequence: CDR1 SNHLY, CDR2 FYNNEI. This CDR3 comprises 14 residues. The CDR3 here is CASSQQGTTYGYTF. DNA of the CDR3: TGTGCCAGCAGCCAACAGGGGACAACTTATGGCTACACCTTC.

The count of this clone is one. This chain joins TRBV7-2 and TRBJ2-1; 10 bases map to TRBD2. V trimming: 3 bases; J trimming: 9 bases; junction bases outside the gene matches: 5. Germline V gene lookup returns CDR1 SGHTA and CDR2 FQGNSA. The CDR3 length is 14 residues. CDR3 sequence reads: CASSLLAGGAEQFF. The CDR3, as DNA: TGTGCCAGCAGCTTGTTAGCGGGAGGTGCTGAGCAGTTCTTC.

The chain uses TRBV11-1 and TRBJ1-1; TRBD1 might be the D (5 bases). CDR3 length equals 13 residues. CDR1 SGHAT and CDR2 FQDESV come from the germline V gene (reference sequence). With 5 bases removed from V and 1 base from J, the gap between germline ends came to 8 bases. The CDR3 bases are TGTGCCAGCAGCCTGACAGAGAACACTGAAGCTTTCTTT. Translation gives CASSLTENTEAFF.

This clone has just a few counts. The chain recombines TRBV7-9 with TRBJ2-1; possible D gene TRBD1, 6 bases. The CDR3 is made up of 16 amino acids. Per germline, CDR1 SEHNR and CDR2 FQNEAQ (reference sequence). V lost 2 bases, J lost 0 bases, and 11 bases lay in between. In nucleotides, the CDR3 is TGTGCCAGCAGCTTACGGCAGGGGAGCTCCTACAATGAGCAGTTCTTC. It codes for CASSLRQGSSYNEQFF.

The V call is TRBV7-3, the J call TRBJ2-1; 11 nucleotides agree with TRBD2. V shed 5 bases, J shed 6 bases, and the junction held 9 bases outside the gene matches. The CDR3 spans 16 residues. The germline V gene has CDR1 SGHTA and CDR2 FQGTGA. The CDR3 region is CASSPRPLAGGNEQFF. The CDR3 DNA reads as TGTGCCAGCAGCCCCCGGCCCCTAGCGGGAGGCAATGAGCAGTTCTTC. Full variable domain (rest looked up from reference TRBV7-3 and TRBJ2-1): GAGVSQTPSNKVTEKGKYVELRCDPISGHTALYWYRQSLGQGPEFLIYFQGTGAADDSGLPNDRFFAVRPEGSVSTLKIQRTERGDSAVYLCASSPRPLAGGNEQFFGPGTRLTVL.

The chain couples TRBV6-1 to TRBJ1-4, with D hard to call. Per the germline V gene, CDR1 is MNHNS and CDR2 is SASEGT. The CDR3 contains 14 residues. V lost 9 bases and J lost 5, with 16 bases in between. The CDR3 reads CASQTGSENEKLFF. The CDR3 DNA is TGTGCCAGTCAAACCGGGAGCGAGAATGAAAAACTGTTTTTT.

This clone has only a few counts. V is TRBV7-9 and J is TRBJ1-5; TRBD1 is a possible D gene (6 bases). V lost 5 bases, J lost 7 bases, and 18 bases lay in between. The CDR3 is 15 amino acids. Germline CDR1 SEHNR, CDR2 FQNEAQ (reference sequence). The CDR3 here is CASSPWEGEAQPQHF. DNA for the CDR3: TGTGCCAGCAGCCCCTGGGAGGGGGAGGCACAGCCCCAGCATTTT.

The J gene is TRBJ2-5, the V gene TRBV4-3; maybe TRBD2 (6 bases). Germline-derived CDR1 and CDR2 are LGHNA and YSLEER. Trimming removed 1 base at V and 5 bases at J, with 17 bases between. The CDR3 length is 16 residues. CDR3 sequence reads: CASSQAQGGWGETQYF. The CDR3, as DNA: TGCGCCAGCAGCCAAGCGCAGGGAGGATGGGGGGAGACCCAGTACTTC.

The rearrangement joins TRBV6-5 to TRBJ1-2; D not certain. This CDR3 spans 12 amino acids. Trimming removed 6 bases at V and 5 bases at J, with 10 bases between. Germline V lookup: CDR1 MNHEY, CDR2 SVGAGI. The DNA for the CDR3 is TGTGCCAGCAGACGAGGCGAGTATGGCTACACCTTC. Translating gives CASRRGEYGYTF.

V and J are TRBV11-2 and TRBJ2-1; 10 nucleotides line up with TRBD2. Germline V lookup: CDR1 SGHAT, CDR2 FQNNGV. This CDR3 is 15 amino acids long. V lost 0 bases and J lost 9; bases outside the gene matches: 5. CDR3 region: CASSLDPAGGTEQFF. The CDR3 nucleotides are TGTGCCAGCAGCTTAGACCCAGCGGGAGGGACTGAGCAGTTCTTC.

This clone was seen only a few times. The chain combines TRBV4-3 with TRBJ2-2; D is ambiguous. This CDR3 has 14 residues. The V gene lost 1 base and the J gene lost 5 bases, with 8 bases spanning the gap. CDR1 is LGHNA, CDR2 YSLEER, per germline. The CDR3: CASSQGQATGELFF. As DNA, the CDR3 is TGCGCCAGCAGCCAAGGGCAGGCGACCGGGGAGCTGTTTTTT.

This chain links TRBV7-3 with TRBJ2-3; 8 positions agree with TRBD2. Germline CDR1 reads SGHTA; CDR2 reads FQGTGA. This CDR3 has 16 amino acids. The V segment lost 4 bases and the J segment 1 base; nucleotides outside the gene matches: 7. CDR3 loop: CASSYGLLAGTDTQYF. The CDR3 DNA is TGTGCCAGCAGCTACGGTTTACTAGCGGGCACAGATACGCAGTATTTT. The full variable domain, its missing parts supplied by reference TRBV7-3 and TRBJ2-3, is GAGVSQTPSNKVTEKGKYVELRCDPISGHTALYWYRQSLGQGPEFLIYFQGTGAADDSGLPNDRFFAVRPEGSVSTLKIQRTERGDSAVYLCASSYGLLAGTDTQYFGPGTRLTVL.

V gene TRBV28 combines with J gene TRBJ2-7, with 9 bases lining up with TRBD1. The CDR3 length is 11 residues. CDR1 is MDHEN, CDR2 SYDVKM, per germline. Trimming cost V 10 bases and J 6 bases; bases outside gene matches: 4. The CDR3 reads CATYRGLEQYF. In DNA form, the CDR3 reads TGTGCCACCTACAGGGGGCTCGAGCAGTACTTC.

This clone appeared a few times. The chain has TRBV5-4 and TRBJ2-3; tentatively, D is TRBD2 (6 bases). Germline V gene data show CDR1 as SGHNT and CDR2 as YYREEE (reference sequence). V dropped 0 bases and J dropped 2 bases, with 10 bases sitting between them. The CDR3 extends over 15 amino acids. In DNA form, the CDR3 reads TGTGCCAGCAGCTTGGATAGCGGATTCACAGATACGCAGTATTTT. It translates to CASSLDSGFTDTQYF.

DNA of the CDR3: TGTGCCAGCGGCGGGGACAGGGCTGGGGCCAACGTCCTGACTTTC. Residues: CASGGDRAGANVLTF. V and J are TRBV2 and TRBJ2-6, with 9 positions matching TRBD1. Germline assignment: CDR1 SNHLY and CDR2 FYNNEI. This CDR3 is built from 15 residues. V gave up 8 bases and J gave up 2 bases; unmatched junction bases: 4.

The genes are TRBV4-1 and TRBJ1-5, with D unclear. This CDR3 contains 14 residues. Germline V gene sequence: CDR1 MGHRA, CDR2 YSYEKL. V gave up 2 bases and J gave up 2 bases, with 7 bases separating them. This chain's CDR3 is CASSQPGRNQPQHF. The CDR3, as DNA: TGCGCCAGCAGCCAACCAGGTCGCAATCAGCCCCAGCATTTT.